This T cell receptor beta chain is drawn from a study of cytomegalovirus exposure and HLA in healthy donors. Trimming cost V 5 bases and J 4 bases; bases outside gene matches: 3. This CDR3 comprises 15 residues. CDR1 and CDR2 (germline): SNHLY, FYNNEI. Sequencing used immunoSEQ multiplex PCR; TCRdb keeps in-frame clones, though not all of them. The data show 150,000 to 200,000 clones, approximately 84% seen once. The J gene is TRBJ2-1, the V gene TRBV2; 12 bases fit TRBD2. This receptor was identified in a man aged 30 to 45 in good health and CMV-seropositive. Sequencing was done on a sample of PBMCs. The CDR3 loop is CASSSSGGAYNEQFF. DNA for the CDR3: TGTGCCAGCAGTTCTAGCGGGGGGGCATACAATGAGCAGTTCTTC. Based on the CDR3 plus reference TRBV2 and TRBJ2-1, the full variable domain is EPEVTQTPSHQVTQMGQEVILRCVPISNHLYFYWYRQILGQKVEFLVSFYNNEISEKSEIFDDQFSVERPDGSNFTLKIRSTKLEDSAMYFCASSSSGGAYNEQFFGPGTRLTVL.